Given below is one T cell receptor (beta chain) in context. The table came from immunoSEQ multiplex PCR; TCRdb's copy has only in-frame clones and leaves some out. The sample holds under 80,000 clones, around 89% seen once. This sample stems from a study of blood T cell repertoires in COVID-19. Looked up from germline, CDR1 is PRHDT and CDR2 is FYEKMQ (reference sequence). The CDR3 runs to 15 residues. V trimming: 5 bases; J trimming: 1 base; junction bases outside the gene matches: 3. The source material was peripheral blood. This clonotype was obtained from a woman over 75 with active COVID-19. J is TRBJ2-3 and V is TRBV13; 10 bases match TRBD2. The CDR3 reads CASSPLAGGTDTQYF. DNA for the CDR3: TGTGCCAGCAGCCCGCTAGCGGGGGGCACAGATACGCAGTATTTT.